This TCR beta chain was observed in a study of cytomegalovirus exposure and HLA in healthy donors. The study, taken as a whole, reports: Sequencing likely caused a cluster of highly shared sequence variants.

The donors (healthy individuals) were bone marrow donors. The PCR used 60 Vbeta and 13 Jbeta primers. Profiling relied on immunoSEQ multiplex PCR, and the TCRdb table lists in-frame clones only, not all of them. The table has roughly 110,000 clones, approximately 85% seen once. Germline V CDR1 and CDR2: PRHDT, FYEKMQ (reference sequence). Trimming at V came to 10 bases and at J to 6 bases, leaving 14 bases not matched to a gene. The CDR3 is 15 amino acids. As concerns this clone: Antigen unknown.

The V gene is TRBV13, the J gene TRBJ2-1, with TRBD2 matching over 8 bases. The TCR originated in a man in his fifties in good health and CMV-seronegative. The sequencing sample was made of PBMCs. The CDR3 DNA is TGTGCCACCCACGGGAGGGGGTGGAGAGGCAATGAGCAGTTCTTC. Encoded protein: CATHGRGWRGNEQFF.